This T cell receptor (beta chain) was sequenced for a study of blood T cell repertoires in COVID-19. Background on the study: PBMCs, B-cell-depleted T cells, or T cells provided the cDNA or gDNA that made up the material.

The CDR3 is 16 amino acids. V was clipped by 2 bases and J by 2 bases, with 16 bases between them. Germline V lookup: CDR1 MGHRA, CDR2 YSYEKL. Assay: immunoSEQ multiplex PCR; the TCRdb copy retains only in-frame clones and omits some. The sample includes around 190,000 clones, approximately 80% of them seen just once. The rearrangement uses TRBV4-1 and TRBJ2-7; tentatively, D is TRBD2 (6 bases). The sample comprised peripheral blood. The receptor comes from a human donor in a cohort sampled during active COVID-19. CDR3 in amino acids: CASSQLSRLGTYEQYF. Written as DNA, the CDR3 is TGCGCCAGCAGCCAATTGTCCCGACTAGGAACCTACGAGCAGTACTTC.